The TCR beta chain described here comes from a study of shared clonotypes between healthy human individuals (dated by TCRdb to about 2020). Broadly, across the study: The cohort included a few men and a couple of women between 18 and 49 years of age. Blood TCR repertoires of about five healthy adults were deeply sequenced to estimate repertoire size and the extent of clonotype sharing between individuals. Leukapheresis yielded between about 0.85 and 10 billion PBMCs per donor. Per donor, three plates each were used for CD4 naive and CD4 memory, two for CD8 naive, and one for CD8 memory. Libraries were prepared and TCR repertoires were sequenced by different laboratories using diverse techniques, in order to increase sequencing depth and limit assay-specific biases. The full study reports these points: Compared with non-shared clonotypes, the clonotypes found in all four sorted-subset donors had higher generation probabilities. Estimated clonotype richness was generally larger for naive than for memory subsets. Rarefaction of sorted-subset datasets indicated incomplete sequencing despite the large sequencing depth. Sampling was restricted to blood, and TCR repertoires in tissue are likely to differ from TCR repertoires in blood. The genetic and exposure-history diversity represented was limited by the small number of donors. Sharing across a few donors was observed for about 5% of naive CD4, 3% to 4% of naive CD8, over 2% of memory CD4, and roughly 0.4% of memory CD8 clonotypes. Based on pairwise subsampling, the degree of clonotype sharing among donors was expected to be affected by sequencing depth.

Regarding this clone: The specificity of this receptor is unknown. Base qualities are not provided; no much larger clone lies one nucleotide away.

Using the deep immunoSEQ assay, multiplex PCR amplified TCR CDR3 regions from genomic DNA. Genomic DNA extracted from each cell subset was distributed evenly over all wells of several immunoSEQ 96-well plates, and each plate served as one replicate. Each replicate PCR for sorted subsets received about 180 ng genomic DNA, equal to 30,000 or so T cell genomes. Purified libraries were measured with a Qubit 3.0 fluorometer, size-checked on a Bioanalyzer 2100, and measured again with the KAPA Library Quantification kit. A separate single-read 150-cycle Illumina NextSeq 550 flow cell was used to sequence each immunoSEQ 96-well plate. In the paper's pipeline: Because the immunoSEQ output held only junctional sequences and lacked quality scores, the filtering could not match the filtering applied to full-length reads. To assign V/J genes and CDR3, sequences were annotated against IMGT germline references using PyIR, a Python wrapper for IgBLAST v1.9. Reads were filtered out if the reads had weak V/J assignments (E-value above 1e-6), no CDR3, stop codons, out-of-frame junctions, or ambiguous translated residues. A V3J clonotype was defined by an identical inferred V gene, J gene, and CDR3 amino acid sequence. Percentage overlap between repertoires was computed as shared unique clonotypes divided by the size of the smaller repertoire. Richness of each repertoire was evaluated using RTK rarefaction, the Chao1 estimator, and Recon v2.1 estimates of unobserved clonotypes. For all TCRbeta clonotypes obtained by the gDNA method from four donors, generation probabilities were computed with OLGA. TCRdb re-hosts the immuneACCESS table, in-frame sequences only. Its copies lack some clones; in the studies checked, an unresolved V gene accounts for under half of them, and the cause for the rest is not known. V and J calls plus clone size are reproduced from that table; the DNA served to infer D and trimming. For this sample there are about 2.1 million clones; 93% appear just once. Approximately 1.6% of the sample goes to the ten largest clones.

CD8 naive samples consisted of CD45RO-negative cells that were positively selected for CCR7, yielding a CD45RA+CCR7+ population without TemRA cells. The donors were healthy, HIV-negative adults who had no recently reported acute infections or vaccinations. Every donor was a Caucasian adult residing in Nashville, Tennessee, USA. Blood was collected by leukapheresis, and PBMCs were isolated by Ficoll-Histopaque density gradient centrifugation and then cryopreserved in liquid nitrogen vapor phase. Analytical flow cytometry was used to check the purity and quantity of every magnetically sorted T cell population. Genomic DNA was isolated from each sorted fraction and quantified by UV absorbance on a Nanodrop 2000c. The CDR3 has 13 amino acids, counting the end cysteine and phenylalanine. Left in the record is the CDR3 DNA by itself, 39 bases read in frame from the first base. V ends up 8 bases short and J 5 bases short, with an unmatched junction base count of 8. The germline V gene sets CDR1 to SNHLY and CDR2 to FYNNEI.

The chain joins TRBV2 to TRBJ2-7, and 8 junctional nucleotides match TRBD1. This clonotype was sampled from a young man in good health. Some clones in this sample may be carry-over from other donors' samples. The sequencing input was naive CD8+ T cells from PBMCs. This specimen's cell subset or site label, interpreted: CD45RA+CCR7+. The nucleotide sequence is given as TGTGCCAGCGTTTATGAGGACAGGGACGAGCAGTACTTC. Its translation is CASVYEDRDEQYF.